This TCR beta chain is drawn from a study of cytomegalovirus exposure and HLA in healthy donors (dated by TCRdb to 2016 to 2017). General notes on the study: An earlier analysis of approximately 590 of the donors reported more than 250 Gb of sequence data and 100 million to 130 million unique TCR beta sequences from about 179 million T cells. In an earlier analysis of over 550 of the donors, high-throughput TCR beta sequencing was used to judge whether each TCR beta V gene segment behaved as functional or pseudogenic. In the later analysis, no new phenotypic data were used to find candidate immune exposures; instead, reliance was placed on TCR beta sequences and their occurrence across donors. A later genetic analysis used genome-wide SNP genotypes for about 60% of the roughly 700 donors, treating that subset as a discovery cohort. The study was designed to test whether signatures of past pathogen exposure could be identified by cataloging public T cell receptors. Every discovery cohort repertoire had been produced on one sequencing platform. The T cell repertoires of several hundred subjects were profiled by immunosequencing and related to cytomegalovirus serostatus. Approximately 310 gigabases of sequencing data and 70 million to 85 million unique TCR sequences were included in an early release covering 550 to 650 HLA-typed donors. Of the 300 to 500 genotyped donors, 80% to 90% were placed in the genetic ancestry cluster associated with self-reported Caucasian donors. Donor age, sex, ethnicity and CMV serostatus were compiled alongside the repertoire data. Because of strong linkage in the cohort, roughly five DR-DQ haplotypes were treated as single units for association and clustering. Among about 360 genotyped donors of the cohort, an average of about 240,000 unique TCR beta nucleotide sequences were sequenced per donor, 15% to 20% of them non-productive. Class I and class II HLA loci were covered by the typing at four-digit resolution. In a later analysis, previously published TCR beta repertoires from 550 to 700 donors were re-analyzed and high-resolution HLA genotyping was added so that TCR occurrence patterns could be studied. The number of donors typed differed by locus, with roughly 620-630 for A, B, C, DRB1 and DQB1, roughly 550 for DQA1, approximately 580 for DPA1, and 450 to 480 for DPB1. Besides the first cohort of 666 subjects, a separate validation cohort made up of 95 to 150 different subjects was used. High-throughput TCR immunosequencing, statistical association of individual TCRs with disease status, and machine learning were combined to predict cytomegalovirus infection status. Study-wide findings and limitations: The earlier analysis of around 600 of the donors excluded around 17 rarely observed V segments, including chromosome 9 orphons, because counts were too low. Immune exposure information for the cohort was limited to CMV serostatus. Linkage disequilibrium might explain the correlated functional status among segregating V segments, but an unknown experimental factor could not be ruled out. A further reported finding was that TCR beta sequences accurately predicted the HLA-A and HLA-B alleles for most subjects in the first cohort. A later genetic analysis reported fewer N-insertions in productive TCRs among donors in an Asian-associated ancestry cluster than the roughly 670-donor mean. Assigning TCR associations to individual alleles was difficult when HLA alleles, especially DR and DQ, strongly co-occurred. In a later analysis, TCR association rates were found to vary across HLA loci, with the most associated TCRs seen for DRB1 alleles and the fewest for HLA-C alleles. Most CMV-associated TCR beta chains appeared to be HLA-restricted in a later analysis, and the HLA associations seemed to be driven largely by CMV exposure. The 87-base-pair reads could not distinguish some IMGT-functional V segments, including TRBV6-2 and TRBV6-3, so those segments were excluded. In a later analysis, HLA-associated TCR beta chains were found to be more clonally expanded and to have lower generation probabilities than equally common non-associated chains. The authors suggested that the approach could potentially be extended to other disease states and immunological phenotypes. HLA typing was unavailable for some donors at each locus, so association tests used only the typed subset. A later analysis associated about 17,000 TCR beta sequences with specific HLA alleles at a false discovery rate of 0.05. A group of highly shared sequence variants was considered likely to be a technical artifact of the sequencing pipeline. Across donors, most TCR sequences were observed very rarely, whereas some public TCRs were present in many individuals. In a later genetic analysis, a missense DCLRE1C variant was associated with V-gene and J-gene trimming of TCR beta chains, and the association was replicated in an independent cohort. In this cohort, only TCR beta chains were sequenced, and detectable features were limited by the absence of alpha or paired-chain data. The study listed 150 to 200 TCR beta chains as associated with cytomegalovirus. The presence/absence analyses assumed that sequencing depth was roughly uniform across donors, and that assumption may not be true. In vitro tests confirmed that a few of the cytomegalovirus-associated TCR beta chains recognize cytomegalovirus antigens. An earlier analysis of 450 to 750 of the donors showed that most TCR beta V segments appeared in productive rearrangements either about 87% or about 30% of the time, which broadly matched IMGT annotations. In a later analysis, several top co-occurrence clusters were reported to appear linked to parvovirus B19, influenza, CMV and Epstein-Barr virus. The classifier was reported to diagnose cytomegalovirus status with high specificity and sensitivity in both the original and validation cohorts.

The cysteine opens and the phenylalanine closes a CDR3 of 17 amino acids. The read is trimmed to its CDR3 DNA, 51 bases read in frame from base 1. The germline V end is reduced by 3 bases and the J end by 0 bases; junction bases left unmatched: 5. Via the germline V gene, CDR1 is KGHSH and CDR2 LQKENI. The method was the immunoSEQ multiplex PCR assay. For the multiplex PCR, a mixture combining 60 forward primers for TCR Vbeta segments and 13 reverse primers for TCR Jbeta segments was used. Amplification of the CDR3 region of rearranged TCR beta genes was performed with a multiplex PCR assay on genomic DNA. On the Illumina HiSeq System, the amplified TCR beta libraries were sequenced as 87-base-pair reads. The published analysis was carried out like this. A later analysis tallied 75 million to 85 million unique TCR beta chains across the 666 repertoires, and 10 million to 11 million of those chains were shared by two or more donors. Raw reads were error-corrected and collapsed into unique sequences with a nearest-neighbor algorithm that merged closely related sequences to remove PCR and sequencing errors. Alignment of CDR3 sequences to IMGT reference sequences was used to assign V, D and J gene segments. For a sequence to be retained, at least a six-nucleotide match to both a V gene segment and a J gene segment was required. Rearrangements were called productive when the CDR3 lacked stop codons and stayed in frame with V and J; all others were non-productive. Following IMGT convention, CDR3 was defined as the stretch from the second conserved V-encoded cysteine up to the conserved J-encoded phenylalanine. The earlier analysis of 587 of the donors excluded sequences that lacked an unambiguous match to a single V gene segment. An earlier analysis of 450 to 650 of the donors called V segments functional above 56.7% productive rearrangements and segregating when the between-donor standard deviation exceeded 5%. To diagnose cytomegalovirus status from the catalog of TCR beta chain sequences, a statistical classification framework was built. In a later analysis, V and J genes were assigned by comparing TCR nucleotide sequences against IMGT/GENE-DB human TR gene sequences. In a later analysis, CDR3 sequences and most-parsimonious VDJ recombination scenarios were assigned using the TCRdist pipeline. In a later analysis, each TCR beta chain was defined by its CDR3 amino acid sequence together with its V-gene family, and reads lacking a unique V-gene family were excluded. To address suspected cross-contamination and a sequencing artifact, a later analysis removed around 590 highly shared, low-generation-probability nucleotide sequences. For each public chain, a later analysis derived a clonal expansion index from normalized ranks of inferred template counts within each repertoire. In a later analysis, generation probabilities were computed with a VDJ recombination model fitted to out-of-frame rearrangements, and the resulting probabilities were checked against IGoR. In a later analysis, TCR-TCR, TCR-HLA and TCR-CMV co-occurrence was scored with hypergeometric tests, and a repertoire-size bias correction was applied to TCR pairs. False discovery rates were estimated in a later analysis by permuting HLA or CMV assignments 20 times. In a later analysis, co-occurring TCRs were grouped with DBSCAN, and TCRdist sequence similarity was added when clustering was performed within HLA-allele-positive subsets. Co-occurrence clustering excluded repertoires with fewer than 30,000 or more than 120,000 public chains, plus five with anomalous nucleotide sharing. This immuneACCESS table, as held by TCRdb, lists in-frame sequences with V and J called but not all clones. Of the missing ones, under half trace to an unresolved V gene in checked studies; the others have no known cause. That table furnishes V, J and clone size, whereas the DNA furnished D and trimming. The sample profile shows around 110,000 clones; around three quarters of them were found once. Together, the top ten hold 4% to 5.5% of the sample.

The cohort comprised some 730 healthy bone marrow donors. Cohort members were all nominally healthy when sampled, although unrecorded immune exposures were likely present. The donor tested CMV seropositive, placing the donor among the 310 or so seropositive members of the cohort. Every donor gave a peripheral blood sample, and the peripheral blood mononuclear cells from that sample were used for TCR beta sequencing. Genomic DNA was extracted from the blood cell samples with the Qiagen DNeasy Blood Extraction Kit. Details on this clone: Its antigen is unknown. No quality values exist for individual bases; no much larger clone is one base distant.

The sample consisted of PBMCs. The receptor was derived from a man aged 25 to 40 in good health and CMV-seropositive. The rearrangement joined TRBV18 to TRBJ1-4, with TRBD1 matching 9 junction bases. The sequenced DNA is TGTGCCAGCTCACCGGACAGGGGTGCTCCAACTAATGAAAAACTGTTTTTT. This codes for CASSPDRGAPTNEKLFF.